The 25 T cell receptor beta chains listed next were all sequenced from one sample in a study of CD8+ T cells in alopecia areata. The sequencing template was cDNA reverse transcribed from extracted RNA. Profiling relied on immunoSEQ multiplex PCR, and the TCRdb table lists in-frame clones only, not all of them. This table holds some 170,000 clones, less than 75% found once. This specimen was CD8+ T cells sorted from blood, taken at week 0. The source of these receptors is a human donor with alopecia areata.

This clone has a handful of counts. The gene calls are TRBV7-3 and TRBJ2-3; weak D call: TRBD1 (6 bases). This CDR3 has 15 amino acids. Between the trimmed V and J ends, which lost 0 bases and 2 bases, there was a span of 9 bases. Germline lookup yields CDR1 SGHTA and CDR2 FQGTGA. In nucleotides, the CDR3 is TGTGCCAGCAGCTTAACGGCAGGGGACACAGATACGCAGTATTTT. Protein sequence: CASSLTAGDTDTQYF.

The chain joins TRBV11-1 to TRBJ2-7; TRBD1 might be the D (6 bases). The V end lost 6 bases, the J end lost 5 bases, and 14 bases lay between the germline ends. CDR1 and CDR2 (germline): SGHAT, FQDESV (reference sequence). This CDR3 contains 13 residues. The CDR3 is CASRGTWIDEQYF. As DNA, the CDR3 is TGTGCCAGCAGGGGGACATGGATCGACGAGCAGTACTTC.

The chain carries TRBV25-1 and TRBJ2-5; a possible D gene is TRBD2 (5 bases). The ends were cut back, 1 base at V and 1 base at J, with 13 bases in the middle. CDR1 MGHDK and CDR2 SYGVNS come from the germline V gene. This CDR3 is 16 amino acids long. CDR3: CASSEFEGGRQETQYF. The CDR3 DNA follows: TGTGCCAGCAGTGAATTTGAAGGAGGACGCCAAGAGACCCAGTACTTC.

The J gene is TRBJ2-2, the V gene TRBV5-1, with 7 nucleotides matching TRBD1. The CDR3 has 15 residues. CDR1 and CDR2 from the germline V gene are SGHRS and YFSETQ. V gave up 4 bases and J gave up 6 bases; unmatched junction bases: 9. The DNA of the CDR3 is TGCGCCAGCAGCCCAGAGGGGGCCAGGGCCGGGGAGCTGTTTTTT. Its protein product is CASSPEGARAGELFF.

The chain has TRBV4-1 and TRBJ2-3, with 8 bases lining up with TRBD1. Trimming removed 1 base from V and 4 bases from J; junction bases left unmatched: 4. The CDR3 sequence is 15 residues long. The germline CDR1 and CDR2 sequences are MGHRA and YSYEKL. The CDR3 nucleotides are TGCGCCAGCAGCCAAGCAGACAGGGGCCCAGATACGCAGTATTTT. Protein sequence: CASSQADRGPDTQYF.

V is TRBV29-1 and J is TRBJ2-7; maybe TRBD1 (6 bases). V was cut by 4 bases and J by 2 bases, with 18 bases left in between. This CDR3 comprises 15 residues. Germline lookup yields CDR1 SQVTM and CDR2 ANQGSEA. Here the CDR3 DNA reads TGCAGCGTTGTAAGCACCAGACAGGCTGCCTACGAGCAGTACTTC. Translated, it gives CSVVSTRQAAYEQYF.

CDR3 DNA sequence: TGTGCCAGCAGCTTAGGGGGGGCAGAGGAAGCTTTCTTT. This sequence encodes CASSLGGAEEAFF. The rearrangement links TRBV7-9 to TRBJ1-1; D may be TRBD1 (6 bases). The CDR3 length is 13 residues. Germline values: CDR1 SEHNR, CDR2 FQNEAQ (reference sequence). V was trimmed by 1 base and J by 8 bases, leaving 11 bases between them.

This sequence joins TRBV29-1 and TRBJ2-7; 7 nucleotides line up with TRBD1. The V and J ends lost 3 bases and 4 bases, in that order; junction bases with no gene match: 6. CDR1 SQVTM and CDR2 ANQGSEA come from the germline V gene. The CDR3 is 13 residues long. The CDR3 sequence: CSVDGRGRYEQYF. Here the CDR3 DNA reads TGCAGCGTTGACGGTAGGGGGCGATACGAGCAGTACTTC.

The V and J genes are TRBV15 and TRBJ2-2, with D perhaps matching TRBD1 or TRBD2 (6 bases each). The V gene lost 0 bases and the J gene lost 1 base, with 18 bases spanning the gap. CDR1 and CDR2 from the germline V gene are LNHNV and YYDKDF (reference sequence). The CDR3 covers 19 residues. CDR3 nucleotides: TGTGCCACCAGCAGAGAAATTTGGGGGGCCGTTTGGAACACCGGGGAGCTGTTTTTT. This codes for CATSREIWGAVWNTGELFF.

This clone has just a few counts. The rearrangement uses TRBV4-1 and TRBJ2-7, with D perhaps assigned TRBD1 or TRBD2 (5 bases each). This CDR3 is built from 16 residues. V lost 4 bases and J 0 bases, leaving 16 bases between the germline ends. From germline, CDR1 is MGHRA and CDR2 YSYEKL. In DNA, the CDR3 is TGCGCCAGCAGCCTCTACGGGACGTCGAGCTCCTACGAGCAGTACTTC. Residues: CASSLYGTSSSYEQYF.

The chain uses TRBV14 and TRBJ2-7; TRBD1 matches at 9 bases. The CDR3 has 14 residues. Germline V CDR1 and CDR2: SGHDN, FVKESK. After removal of 5 bases from V and 6 bases from J, the junction contained 8 bases not matched to a gene. The CDR3 sequence is CASSYRGLYREQYF. CDR3 sequence (DNA): TGTGCCAGCAGCTACAGGGGGCTTTATCGCGAGCAGTACTTC. The full variable domain, completed using reference TRBV14 and TRBJ2-7, is EAGVTQFPSHSVIEKGQTVTLRCDPISGHDNLYWYRRVMGKEIKFLLHFVKESKQDESGMPNNRFLAERTGGTYSTLKVQPAELEDSGVYFCASSYRGLYREQYFGPGTRLTVT.

V usage is TRBV29-1 and J usage is TRBJ2-5; the D is unclear. Germline-derived CDR1 and CDR2 are SQVTM and ANQGSEA. V dropped 2 bases and J dropped 2 bases, with 3 bases sitting between them. This CDR3 has 11 amino acids. This CDR3 is CSVEWQETQYF. CDR3 nucleotide sequence: TGCAGCGTTGAATGGCAAGAGACCCAGTACTTC.

The chain joins TRBV7-2 to TRBJ1-1; the D gene is possibly TRBD1 (5 bases). Germline V gene data show CDR1 as SGHTA and CDR2 as FQGNSA. The CDR3 consists of 14 residues. V shed 5 bases and J shed 5 bases, with 15 bases lying between them. CDR3 amino acids: CASSQNKKGTEAFF. The CDR3 DNA reads as TGTGCCAGCAGCCAAAATAAAAAGGGGACTGAAGCTTTCTTT.

The chain has TRBV27 and TRBJ1-6, with D possibly being TRBD1 (6 bases). Germline-derived CDR1 and CDR2 are MNHEY and SMNVEV (reference sequence). V lost 4 bases and J lost 2, with 15 bases in between. This CDR3 region has 17 residues. The CDR3 is CASSSPSAGAYNSPLHF. The DNA of the CDR3 is TGTGCCAGCAGTTCTCCCTCGGCAGGGGCCTATAATTCACCCCTCCACTTT.

This chain's CDR3 is CASKKGYEQYF. The CDR3 nucleotides are TGTGCCAGCAAGAAGGGCTACGAGCAGTACTTC. The chain couples TRBV27 to TRBJ2-7; D not resolved. This CDR3 has 11 amino acids. V was pared by 7 bases and J by 3 bases, with 7 bases between. Germline values: CDR1 MNHEY, CDR2 SMNVEV (reference sequence).

This sequence joins TRBV4-1 and TRBJ2-1; no reliable D call. The CDR3 is 13 residues long. The germline gives CDR1 MGHRA, CDR2 YSYEKL. Between the trimmed V and J ends, which lost 4 bases and 7 bases, there was a span of 11 bases. This CDR3 reads CASSPDGYNEQFF. In DNA form, the CDR3 reads TGCGCCAGCAGCCCGGATGGATATAATGAGCAGTTCTTC.

This clone was seen a single time. The J gene is TRBJ1-4, the V gene TRBV13; tentatively, D is TRBD1 (5 bases). Germline CDR1 PRHDT, CDR2 FYEKMQ (reference sequence). The CDR3 runs to 16 residues. The V end was cut by 4 bases, the J end by 4 bases, with 16 bases between. CDR3 loop: CASSSSTTEDNEKLFF. In DNA form, the CDR3 reads TGTGCCAGCAGCTCTTCAACGACAGAAGATAATGAAAAACTGTTTTTT.

This clone was found many times. The V and J genes are TRBV6-4 and TRBJ1-1, with a weak D call TRBD1 (6 bases). The V gene lost 8 bases and the J gene lost 1 base, with 11 bases spanning the gap. The CDR3 is made up of 13 amino acids. CDR1 is MRHNA and CDR2 is SNTAGT in the germline V gene. The CDR3 DNA reads TGTGCCAGCCAGACAGGAGCGAACACTGAAGCTTTCTTT. Protein product: CASQTGANTEAFF.

The genes are TRBV30 and TRBJ2-1, with unresolved D. CDR3 length: 11 amino acids. Germline loops: CDR1 GTSNPN, CDR2 SVGIG (reference sequence). V was shortened by 3 bases and J by 6 bases, with 6 bases between the two germline ends. The CDR3, as DNA: TGTGCCTGGAGGACGTCCAATGAGCAGTTCTTC. This gives the protein CAWRTSNEQFF. Full variable domain (remainder filled in from reference TRBV30 and TRBJ2-1): SQTIHQWPATLVQPVGSPLSLECTVEGTSNPNLYWYRQAAGRGLQLLFYSVGIGQISSEVPQNLSASRPQDRQFILSSKKLLLSDSGFYLCAWRTSNEQFFGPGTRLTVL.

The chain joins TRBV14 to TRBJ2-7; 10 bases are a match to TRBD1. The CDR3 is 14 amino acids. The J segment lost 6 bases and the V segment lost 4 bases, leaving 6 bases of the junction unmatched. Germline V gene data show CDR1 as SGHDN and CDR2 as FVKESK. This chain's CDR3 is CASSRGQGSREQYF. The CDR3 nucleotides read TGTGCCAGCAGCCGGGGACAGGGGTCGCGCGAGCAGTACTTC. Complete variable domain (other parts from reference TRBV14 and TRBJ2-7): EAGVTQFPSHSVIEKGQTVTLRCDPISGHDNLYWYRRVMGKEIKFLLHFVKESKQDESGMPNNRFLAERTGGTYSTLKVQPAELEDSGVYFCASSRGQGSREQYFGPGTRLTVT.

This rearrangement joins TRBV7-6 to TRBJ2-3; D uncertain. The V end was cut by 1 base, the J end by 0 bases, with 11 bases between. The CDR3 length is 16 residues. CDR1 is SGHVS and CDR2 is FNYEAQ in the germline V gene. The CDR3 region has the DNA TGTGCCAGCAGCTTAGGAACGATGGGGAGCACAGATACGCAGTATTTT. Translation gives CASSLGTMGSTDTQYF.

CDR3 region: CASSLERDPLNEKLFF. CDR3 sequence (DNA): TGTGCCAGCAGCTTAGAAAGAGATCCCCTTAATGAAAAACTGTTTTTT. The chain links TRBV7-8 to TRBJ1-4; D gene unclear. This CDR3 comprises 16 residues. Germline loops: CDR1 SGHVS, CDR2 FQNEAQ. V shed 1 base and J shed 4 bases, with 13 bases lying between them.

This chain joins TRBV4-1 and TRBJ2-7, with TRBD2 matching 10 bases. Per germline, CDR1 MGHRA and CDR2 YSYEKL. CDR3 length: 18 amino acids. V gave up 0 bases and J gave up 5 bases; unmatched junction bases: 13. CDR3 loop: CASSQERRRSGGMNEQYF. Written as DNA, the CDR3 is TGCGCCAGCAGCCAAGAACGGCGGCGTAGCGGGGGGATGAACGAGCAGTACTTC.

This chain uses TRBV19 with TRBJ1-5; D remains unclear. The CDR3 has 14 amino acids. Deletions cut 5 bases from V and 5 bases from J, with 13 bases between. Germline V gene lookup returns CDR1 LNHDA and CDR2 SQIVND (reference sequence). The CDR3 spells CASSPTSKYQPQHF. In nucleotides, the CDR3 is TGTGCCAGTAGTCCGACCTCCAAATATCAGCCCCAGCATTTT. The variable domain in full, with the rest retrieved from reference TRBV19 and TRBJ1-5, is DGGITQSPKYLFRKEGQNVTLSCEQNLNHDAMYWYRQDPGQGLRLIYYSQIVNDFQKGDIAEGYSVSREKKESFPLTVTSAQKNPTAFYLCASSPTSKYQPQHFGDGTRLSIL.

The rearrangement links TRBV5-1 to TRBJ2-1, with 11 bases aligning to TRBD2. CDR1 SGHRS and CDR2 YFSETQ come from the germline V gene. The CDR3 consists of 17 residues. With V trimmed by 0 bases and J by 0 bases, 2 bases remained unmatched. This CDR3 reads CASSLETSGTSYNEQFF. For the CDR3, the DNA is TGCGCCAGCAGCTTGGAGACTAGCGGGACCTCCTACAATGAGCAGTTCTTC.